The entry below describes one T cell receptor beta chain. Its cognate antigen is unknown. The sample is drawn from a study of cytotoxic CD8 clonotypes in ibrutinib-treated CLL. General study results and limits: Patients showed higher baseline clonality than age-matched healthy donors, and it tracked circulating CD8+ T-cell counts.

Profiled with immunoSEQ multiplex PCR; TCRdb holds only in-frame clones, not every one. The profile shows a few hundred thousand clones, about 61% of them singletons. Germline V CDR1 and CDR2: SGHTA, FQGTGA. The CDR3 loop spans 19 amino acids. The V and J ends lost 4 bases and 8 bases, in that order; junction bases with no gene match: 23. Sequenced material: PBMCs, taken after 36 months of ibrutinib treatment. This sequence originates from a human donor with chronic lymphocytic leukemia. V gene TRBV7-3 combines with J gene TRBJ2-3; the match to TRBD1 covers 8 bases. The CDR3 DNA is TGTGCCAGCAGCTCTTATGCTTTCAGACAGGGGCACGACGCGGGTACGCAGTATTTT. It codes for CASSSYAFRQGHDAGTQYF.